Below, 14 T cell receptor beta chains from the same sample are listed, as sequenced in a study of a mutant IDH1 vaccine in newly diagnosed glioma. Their recognized antigens are unknown. As to time point: week 11, during vaccination. Each vaccine dose was 300 ug of mutant IDH1 20-mer peptide, with topical imiquimod. Sequencing was performed with immunoSEQ multiplex PCR; in TCRdb, only in-frame clones are kept and a portion is missing. Of 50,000 to 65,000 clones in the sample, approximately 88% were seen once. The sample here was PBMCs, taken from a glioma patient whose treatment included an IDH1 peptide vaccine. These TCRs come from a woman aged 50 to 60 with glioma.

V is TRBV18 and J is TRBJ2-7; D assignment may be TRBD1 or TRBD2 (5 bases each). CDR3 length equals 13 residues. Looked up from germline, CDR1 is KGHSH and CDR2 is LQKENI. Trimming removed 5 bases from V and 2 bases from J, with 10 bases in between. The CDR3 spells CASSRGRTYEQYF. CDR3 nucleotide sequence: TGTGCCAGCTCAAGGGGACGGACCTACGAGCAGTACTTC.

The rearrangement joins TRBV5-4 to TRBJ2-7; D unclear. V dropped 4 bases and J dropped 3 bases, with 17 bases sitting between them. This CDR3 is 15 amino acids long. The germline V gene has CDR1 SGHNT and CDR2 YYREEE (reference sequence). CDR3 nucleotides: TGTGCCAGCAGCCCATCGGCGGCAAATCGCTACGAGCAGTACTTC. Encoded protein: CASSPSAANRYEQYF.

This clone has just one count. This sequence joins TRBV29-1 and TRBJ1-5, with D possibly TRBD1 on 5 matching bases. Trimming stripped 3 bases from V and 0 bases from J, with 9 bases between. The CDR3 runs 14 residues. Per germline, CDR1 SQVTM and CDR2 ANQGSEA. Written as DNA, the CDR3 is TGCAGCGTTGATATAGGGGATAGCAATCAGCCCCAGCATTTT. It codes for CSVDIGDSNQPQHF.

This chain uses TRBV19 with TRBJ2-1, with 10 bases lining up with TRBD1. V lost 6 bases, J lost 4 bases, and 9 bases stayed unmatched. The CDR3 length is 16 residues. Per germline, CDR1 LNHDA and CDR2 SQIVND (reference sequence). Here the CDR3 reads CASSRLGQGSYNEQFF. The CDR3 DNA follows: TGTGCCAGTAGCCGCTTGGGACAGGGGTCGTACAATGAGCAGTTCTTC.

In its sample, this clone was seen once. The gene calls are TRBV10-1 and TRBJ2-2; no clear D. Per germline, CDR1 WNHNN and CDR2 SYGVQD (reference sequence). The CDR3 runs to 14 residues. V lost 4 bases to trimming and J lost 5 bases, with 11 bases between them. CDR3 sequence: CASSGPLMTGELFF. DNA of the CDR3: TGCGCCAGCAGTGGACCATTAATGACCGGGGAGCTGTTTTTT.

Within the sample, this clone is medium-sized (0.01 to 0.1%). V gene TRBV15 combines with J gene TRBJ2-6; D remains ambiguous. Per germline, CDR1 LNHNV and CDR2 YYDKDF (reference sequence). This CDR3 spans 15 amino acids. V lost 0 bases to trimming and J lost 0 bases, with 3 bases between them. CDR3 amino acids: CATSRDHSGANVLTF. The CDR3 nucleotides are TGTGCCACCAGCAGAGATCACTCTGGGGCCAACGTCCTGACTTTC.

The chain links TRBV7-9 to TRBJ1-4, with a possible D match to TRBD1 (5 bases). The germline V gene encodes CDR1 SEHNR and CDR2 FQNEAQ (reference sequence). The CDR3 length is 13 residues. V was trimmed by 2 bases and J by 9 bases, leaving 10 bases between them. CDR3 in amino acids: CASSLPQGQKLFF. The CDR3 DNA follows: TGTGCCAGCAGCTTACCGCAGGGCCAAAAACTGTTTTTT.

The chain carries TRBV20-1 and TRBJ2-1, with 7 bases that match TRBD1. The CDR3 has 11 residues. Germline V CDR1 and CDR2: DFQATT, SNEGSKA (reference sequence). Trimming removed 8 bases from V and 5 bases from J; junction bases left unmatched: 3. The CDR3 region has the DNA TGCAGTCCGGGACAGAACAATGAGCAGTTCTTC. As protein: CSPGQNNEQFF.

V is TRBV6-6 and J is TRBJ1-2; D is possibly TRBD1 (6 bases). Trimming removed 6 bases from V and 3 bases from J, with 8 bases in between. The germline V gene has CDR1 MNHNY and CDR2 SVGAGI (reference sequence). CDR3 length equals 12 residues. CDR3 sequence: CASRAGDYGYTF. CDR3 coding DNA: TGTGCCAGCAGGGCAGGGGACTATGGCTACACCTTC.

The chain uses TRBV6-6 and TRBJ1-1, with 8 bases that match TRBD1. The CDR3 is made up of 15 amino acids. V gave up 4 bases and J gave up 3 bases; unmatched junction bases: 7. CDR1 is MNHNY and CDR2 is SVGAGI in the germline V gene (reference sequence). CDR3 sequence reads: CASSFEQGGDTEAFF. The DNA of the CDR3 is TGTGCCAGCAGTTTTGAACAGGGGGGTGACACTGAAGCTTTCTTT.

CDR3 protein: CASSSRPAWEQYF. CDR3 DNA sequence: TGTGCCAGCAGTTCTCGTCCGGCTTGGGAGCAGTACTTC. The rearrangement uses TRBV6-5 and TRBJ2-7, with D uncertain. CDR3 length equals 13 residues. Per germline, CDR1 MNHEY and CDR2 SVGAGI. With 4 bases removed from V and 7 bases from J, the gap between germline ends came to 14 bases.

V usage is TRBV6-5 and J usage is TRBJ1-6; the match to TRBD1 covers 8 bases. Trimming cost V 6 bases and J 10 bases; bases outside gene matches: 5. CDR1 and CDR2 (germline): MNHEY, SVGAGI. The CDR3 is 13 residues long. CDR3 nucleotides: TGTGCCAGCAGGACAGGGGTTAACTCACCCCTCCACTTT. This sequence encodes CASRTGVNSPLHF.

The CDR3, as DNA: TGTGCCAGCAGTTTATCCACCCTGATGAACGAGCAGTACTTC. Translated: CASSLSTLMNEQYF. V is TRBV27 and J is TRBJ2-7, with D unresolved. Per germline, CDR1 MNHEY and CDR2 SMNVEV (reference sequence). This CDR3 has 14 amino acids. The V end was cut by 0 bases, the J end by 5 bases, with 11 bases between.

This sequence joins TRBV5-1 and TRBJ1-2; D is uncertain. V gave up 0 bases and J gave up 7 bases, with 13 bases separating them. Germline CDR1 and CDR2: SGHRS and YFSETQ. The CDR3 contains 14 residues. CDR3: CASSLGQVNGGYTF. DNA for the CDR3: TGCGCCAGCAGCTTGGGACAAGTTAATGGTGGCTACACCTTC.